This T cell receptor (beta chain) comes out of a study of cytomegalovirus exposure and HLA in healthy donors (dated by TCRdb to the late 2010s). Regarding the complete study: A later analysis indicated that the 110 or so validation repertoires were generated on the platform also employed for the approximately 690 repertoires of the first cohort. The study was designed to test whether signatures of past pathogen exposure could be identified by cataloging public T cell receptors. In addition to the first cohort of 666 subjects, a separate validation cohort of some 120 different subjects was used. To predict cytomegalovirus infection status, the study brought together high-throughput TCR immunosequencing, statistical association of individual TCRs with disease status, and machine learning.

At the junction V is shortened by 5 bases and J by 7 bases, with 15 bases in between. The CDR3 has 14 amino acids, counting the end cysteine and phenylalanine. The sequence is cut down to CDR3 DNA, 42 bases in frame from base 1. As encoded in the germline V gene, CDR1 is MDHEN while CDR2 is SYDVKM. The method behind the library was the immunoSEQ multiplex PCR assay. Per the source publication's procedure: A statistical classification framework was developed to diagnose cytomegalovirus status using the catalog of TCR beta chain sequences. The source is immuneACCESS, and TCRdb retained only in-frame sequences with V and J called. Part of the clones is not carried over; for the studies checked, unresolved V genes explain less than half of this, and the remainder is unexplained. The DNA was the basis for D and trimming; V, J and clone size are from that table. Present in this sample are 130,000 to 150,000 clones, approximately 90% of which were seen just once. Of the sample, 6.2% is held by the ten largest clones.

Results the study describes overall, beyond this receptor: A later analysis had no HLA typing for the validation cohort, so co-occurrence there was scored across all 110 or so repertoires. Of the cluster scores, 85% to 95% were above 0 in a later analysis, which found that TCRs clustered in the first cohort also tended to co-occur in the 120 or so validation repertoires. Three of the identified cytomegalovirus-associated TCR beta chains were confirmed in vitro to be specific for cytomegalovirus antigens. In both the original and validation cohorts, the classifier was reported to diagnose cytomegalovirus status with high specificity and sensitivity. In the study, some 180 TCR beta chains were listed as associated with cytomegalovirus. The authors suggested that the approach could potentially be generalized to other disease states and immunological phenotypes. Most TCR sequences were seen in very few donors, while some public TCRs were found in many individuals.

Separate from the roughly 700-subject first cohort, the validation cohort of about 120 subjects was the group to which the donors belonged. In the case of this clone: Its antigen target is currently unknown. Nothing much larger sits one base from this clone, and base qualities are not available.

The sample was PBMCs. Recombination linked TRBV28 to TRBJ2-1; the D gene cannot be resolved reliably. This sequence was found in a woman aged 25 to 39 in good health and CMV-seropositive. The nucleotide sequence is TGTGCCAGCAGTGCCTCCCGGGTGCGGAATGAGCAGTTCTTC. This yields the protein CASSASRVRNEQFF.